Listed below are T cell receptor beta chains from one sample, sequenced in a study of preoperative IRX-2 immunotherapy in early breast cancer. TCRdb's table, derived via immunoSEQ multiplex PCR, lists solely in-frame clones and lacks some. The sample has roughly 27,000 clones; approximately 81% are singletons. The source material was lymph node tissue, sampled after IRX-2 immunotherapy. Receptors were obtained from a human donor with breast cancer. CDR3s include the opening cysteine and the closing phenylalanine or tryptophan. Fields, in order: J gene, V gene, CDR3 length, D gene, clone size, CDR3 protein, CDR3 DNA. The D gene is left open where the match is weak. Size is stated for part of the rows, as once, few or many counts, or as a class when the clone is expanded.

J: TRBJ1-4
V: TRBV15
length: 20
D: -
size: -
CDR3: CATSRDIFAGQSITNEKLFF
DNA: TGTGCCACCAGCAGAGACATCTTTGCCGGACAGAGTATAACTAATGAAAAACTGTTTTTT

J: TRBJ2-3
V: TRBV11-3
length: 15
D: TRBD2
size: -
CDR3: CASGPSGRAGDTQYF
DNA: TGTGCCAGCGGTCCTAGCGGGAGGGCCGGAGATACGCAGTATTTT

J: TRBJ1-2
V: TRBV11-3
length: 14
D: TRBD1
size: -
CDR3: CASSLDRGLDGYTF
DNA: TGTGCCAGCAGCTTAGACAGGGGGCTTGATGGCTACACCTTC

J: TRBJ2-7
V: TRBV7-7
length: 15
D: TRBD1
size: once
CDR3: CASSLGGTGDREQYF
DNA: TGTGCCAGCAGCTTAGGAGGGACAGGGGATCGCGAGCAGTACTTC

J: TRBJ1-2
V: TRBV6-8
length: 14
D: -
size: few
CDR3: CASTRQRQDYGYTF
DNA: TGTGCCAGCACCCGACAGAGGCAGGACTATGGCTACACCTTC

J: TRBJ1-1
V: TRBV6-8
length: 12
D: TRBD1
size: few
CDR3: CASSYLQGEAFF
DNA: TGTGCCAGCAGTTATCTACAGGGGGAAGCTTTCTTT

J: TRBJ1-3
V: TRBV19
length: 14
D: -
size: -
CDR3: CASNQGSSGNTIYF
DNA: TGTGCCAGTAATCAGGGCAGCTCTGGAAACACCATATATTTT

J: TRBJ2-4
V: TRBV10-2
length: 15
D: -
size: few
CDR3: CASSDPPSAKNIQYF
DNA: TGCGCCAGCAGTGATCCCCCTTCAGCCAAAAACATTCAGTACTTC

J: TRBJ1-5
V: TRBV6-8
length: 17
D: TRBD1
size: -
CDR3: CASSLGGGAYSNQPQHF
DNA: TGTGCCAGCAGTTTAGGAGGGGGCGCTTATAGCAATCAGCCCCAGCATTTT

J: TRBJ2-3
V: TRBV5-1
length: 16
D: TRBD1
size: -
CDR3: CASSLVGQGATDTQYF
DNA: TGCGCCAGCAGCTTGGTGGGACAGGGGGCAACAGATACGCAGTATTTT

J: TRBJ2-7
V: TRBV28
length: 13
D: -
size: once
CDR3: CASNRRLSYEQYF
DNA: TGTGCCAGCAACAGGAGACTTTCCTACGAGCAGTACTTC

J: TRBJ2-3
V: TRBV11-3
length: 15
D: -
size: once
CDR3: CASSSQGISTDTQYF
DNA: TGTGCCAGCAGCTCGCAGGGGATTAGCACAGATACGCAGTATTTT

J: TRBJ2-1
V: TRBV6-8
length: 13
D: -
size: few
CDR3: CASSPDPYNEQFF
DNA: TGTGCCAGCAGTCCCGACCCCTACAATGAGCAGTTCTTC

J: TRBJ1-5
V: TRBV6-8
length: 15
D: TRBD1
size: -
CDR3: CASSANRGWNQPQHF
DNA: TGTGCCAGCAGTGCTAACAGGGGGTGGAATCAGCCCCAGCATTTT

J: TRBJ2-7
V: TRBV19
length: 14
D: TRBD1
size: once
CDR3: CASSLTGASYEQYF
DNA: TGTGCCAGTAGTTTGACAGGGGCTTCTTACGAGCAGTACTTC

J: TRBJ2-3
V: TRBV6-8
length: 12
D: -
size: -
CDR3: CASSYATDTQYF
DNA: TGTGCCAGCAGTTACGCAACAGATACGCAGTATTTT

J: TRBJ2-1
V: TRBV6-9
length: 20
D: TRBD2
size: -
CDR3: CASTQTFGKGLAGDWNEQFF
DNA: TGTGCCAGCACCCAAACTTTCGGAAAGGGACTAGCGGGAGACTGGAATGAGCAGTTCTTC

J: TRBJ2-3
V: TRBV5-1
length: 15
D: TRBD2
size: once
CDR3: CASSLTSGATDTQYF
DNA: TGCGCCAGCAGCTTAACTAGCGGGGCGACAGATACGCAGTATTTT

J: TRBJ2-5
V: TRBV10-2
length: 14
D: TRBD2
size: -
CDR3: CASSLTSGRETQYF
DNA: TGCGCCAGCAGCCTTACTAGCGGGAGGGAGACCCAGTACTTC

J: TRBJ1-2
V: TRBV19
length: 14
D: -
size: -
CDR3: CASTRALSEGGYTF
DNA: TGTGCCAGTACCAGGGCCCTCAGCGAGGGGGGCTACACCTTC

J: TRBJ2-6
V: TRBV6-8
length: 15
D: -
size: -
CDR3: CASSYSSSGANVLTF
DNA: TGTGCCAGCAGTTACTCCAGCTCTGGGGCCAACGTCCTGACTTTC

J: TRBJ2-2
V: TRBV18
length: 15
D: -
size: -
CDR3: CASSPWESRTGELFF
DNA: TGTGCCAGCTCACCGTGGGAAAGCAGGACCGGGGAGCTGTTTTTT

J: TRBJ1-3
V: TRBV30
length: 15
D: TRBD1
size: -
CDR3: CACLGTGFSGNTIYF
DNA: TGTGCCTGCCTCGGGACAGGGTTTAGTGGAAACACCATATATTTT

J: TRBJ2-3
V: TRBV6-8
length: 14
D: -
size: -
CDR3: CASSYRTRGDTQYF
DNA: TGTGCCAGCAGTTACCGGACTAGGGGGGATACGCAGTATTTT

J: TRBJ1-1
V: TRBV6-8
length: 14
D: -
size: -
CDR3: CASSLPHLSAEAFF
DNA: TGTGCCAGCAGTCTACCGCACCTATCCGCTGAAGCTTTCTTT

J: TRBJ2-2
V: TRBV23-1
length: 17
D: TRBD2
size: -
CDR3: CASSRTSGATGPGELFF
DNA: TGCGCCAGCAGCCGGACTAGCGGGGCCACTGGGCCCGGGGAGCTGTTTTTT

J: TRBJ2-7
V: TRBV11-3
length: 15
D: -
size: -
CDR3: CASSLSASVTYEQYF
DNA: TGTGCCAGCAGCTTAAGTGCTAGCGTGACCTACGAGCAGTACTTC

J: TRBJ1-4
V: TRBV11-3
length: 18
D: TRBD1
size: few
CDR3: CASSLGRTGATTNEKLFF
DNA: TGTGCCAGCAGCTTGGGCCGGACAGGGGCCACAACTAATGAAAAACTGTTTTTT

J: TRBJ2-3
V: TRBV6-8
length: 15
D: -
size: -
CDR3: CASSRTWTGPDTQYF
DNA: TGTGCCAGCAGTCGTACATGGACCGGGCCAGATACGCAGTATTTT

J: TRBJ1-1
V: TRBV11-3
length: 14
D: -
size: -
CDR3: CASSLVHPNTEAFF
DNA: TGTGCCAGCAGCTTAGTACACCCGAACACTGAAGCTTTCTTT

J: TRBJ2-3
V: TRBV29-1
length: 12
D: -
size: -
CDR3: CSVEGEGDTQYF
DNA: TGCAGCGTTGAGGGGGAAGGGGATACGCAGTATTTT

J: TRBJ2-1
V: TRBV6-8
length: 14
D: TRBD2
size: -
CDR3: CAIRESGQGGEQFF
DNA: TGTGCCATCAGGGAAAGCGGGCAGGGAGGGGAGCAGTTCTTC

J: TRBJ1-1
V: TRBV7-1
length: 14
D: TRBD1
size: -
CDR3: CASSPGTGGTEAFF
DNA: TGTGCTAGCAGCCCGGGGACAGGGGGCACTGAAGCTTTCTTT

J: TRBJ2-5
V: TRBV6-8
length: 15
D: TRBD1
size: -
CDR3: CASSDRGLNTETQYF
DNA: TGTGCCAGCAGTGACAGGGGGCTGAATACGGAGACCCAGTACTTC

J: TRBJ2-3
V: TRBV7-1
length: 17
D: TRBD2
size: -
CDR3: CASSLGLLAGDTDTQYF
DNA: TGTGCCAGCAGCCTGGGACTCTTAGCGGGAGACACAGATACGCAGTATTTT

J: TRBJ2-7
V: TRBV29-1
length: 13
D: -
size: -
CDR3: CSVASDTGGEQYF
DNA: TGCAGCGTTGCGAGTGACACCGGGGGCGAGCAGTACTTC

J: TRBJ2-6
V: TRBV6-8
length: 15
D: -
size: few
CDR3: CASSEGFSGANVLTF
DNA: TGTGCCAGCAGTGAGGGGTTCTCTGGGGCCAACGTCCTGACTTTC

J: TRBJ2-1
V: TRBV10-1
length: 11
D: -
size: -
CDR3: CASSEYNEQFF
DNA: TGCGCCAGCAGTGAGTACAATGAGCAGTTCTTC

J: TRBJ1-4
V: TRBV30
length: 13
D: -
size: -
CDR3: CAWSALYLEKLFF
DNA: TGTGCCTGGAGTGCCCTCTATCTTGAAAAACTGTTTTTT

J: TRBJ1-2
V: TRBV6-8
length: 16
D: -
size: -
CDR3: CAISVKASVSNYGYTF
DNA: TGTGCCATCAGTGTTAAGGCCTCGGTATCGAACTATGGCTACACCTTC

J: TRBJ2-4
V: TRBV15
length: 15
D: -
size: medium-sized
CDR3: CATSRERLAKNIQYF
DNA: TGTGCCACCAGCAGGGAAAGATTAGCCAAAAACATTCAGTACTTC

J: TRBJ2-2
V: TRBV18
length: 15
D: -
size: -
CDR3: CASSPGGANTGELFF
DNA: TGTGCCAGCTCACCAGGGGGGGCCAACACCGGGGAGCTGTTTTTT

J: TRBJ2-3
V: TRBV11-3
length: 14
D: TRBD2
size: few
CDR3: CASSLVPSGGTQYF
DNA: TGTGCCAGCAGCTTAGTGCCTAGCGGGGGCACGCAGTATTTT

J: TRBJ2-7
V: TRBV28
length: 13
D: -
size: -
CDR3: CASSSLATYEQYF
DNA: TGTGCCAGCAGTTCCCTGGCCACCTACGAGCAGTACTTC

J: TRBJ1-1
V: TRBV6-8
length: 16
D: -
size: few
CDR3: CASDPGEFARNTEAFF
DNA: TGTGCCAGCGACCCGGGAGAGTTTGCGCGGAACACTGAAGCTTTCTTT

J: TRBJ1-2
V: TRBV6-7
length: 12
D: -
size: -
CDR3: CASSQGGAGYTF
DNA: TGTGCCAGCAGCCAGGGTGGGGCTGGCTACACCTTC

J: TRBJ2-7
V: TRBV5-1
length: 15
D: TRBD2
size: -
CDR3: CASRPTSGSLHEQYF
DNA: TGCGCCAGCAGGCCTACTAGCGGGAGTCTCCACGAGCAGTACTTC